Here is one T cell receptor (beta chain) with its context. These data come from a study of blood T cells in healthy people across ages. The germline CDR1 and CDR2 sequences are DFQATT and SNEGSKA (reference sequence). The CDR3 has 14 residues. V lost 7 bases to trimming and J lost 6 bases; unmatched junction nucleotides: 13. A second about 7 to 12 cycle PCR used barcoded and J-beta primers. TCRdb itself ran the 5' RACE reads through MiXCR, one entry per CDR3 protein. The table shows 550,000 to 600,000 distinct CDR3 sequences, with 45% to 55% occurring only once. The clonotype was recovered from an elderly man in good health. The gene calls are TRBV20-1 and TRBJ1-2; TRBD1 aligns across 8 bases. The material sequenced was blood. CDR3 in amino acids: CSVKGTGDYDGYTF. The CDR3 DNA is TGCAGTGTCAAGGGGACAGGCGATTATGATGGCTACACCTTC.